A selection of T cell receptor beta chains follows, all from one sample in a study of spatial heterogeneity in lung cancer. One entry per CDR3 protein, called by TCRdb with MiXCR from the 5' RACE reads. The table has about 41,000 distinct CDR3 sequences, approximately 10% seen once; the top ten hold 42%. Sample: PBMCs, taken at surgery. The receptor set was obtained from a female donor with early-stage non-small cell lung cancer. Each CDR3 is given with its conserved first and last residue. The order of the fields is CDR3 length, V gene, J gene, CDR3 protein.

12,TRBV29-1,TRBJ2-7,CSVEGQGYEQYF
15,TRBV7-2,TRBJ2-3,CASSLAGRARDTQYF
17,TRBV6-5,TRBJ2-2,CASSSKGLAVNTGELFF
15,TRBV7-9,TRBJ1-5,CASSLNRGRVQPQHF
12,TRBV7-9,TRBJ2-1,CASVPLAGEQFF
16,TRBV7-9,TRBJ2-7,CASTPSEGTGHYEQYF
12,TRBV29-1,TRBJ2-1,CSVRSSYNEQFF
13,TRBV5-4,TRBJ2-5,CASSLAVQETQYF
16,TRBV28,TRBJ1-2,CASSLGRRGSNYGYTF
15,TRBV24-1,TRBJ2-3,CATSATELSTDTQYF
15,TRBV7-2,TRBJ2-1,CASSLVGQGYNEQFF
17,TRBV5-1,TRBJ2-1,CASSLVRAGGVQSEQFF
12,TRBV9,TRBJ2-7,CASSGGEGEQYF
14,TRBV7-2,TRBJ2-6,CASSFRTGANVLTF
14,TRBV14,TRBJ1-5,CASSQTGLNQPQHF
15,TRBV4-2,TRBJ1-5,CASSQASNSNQPQHF
16,TRBV19,TRBJ1-2,CASSTAGQGAVYGYTF
15,TRBV21-1,TRBJ1-5,CASSISTGPNQPQHF
14,TRBV6-4,TRBJ2-1,CASSEDRGWDEQFF
15,TRBV7-2,TRBJ2-6,CASSLVRSGANVLTF
13,TRBV7-9,TRBJ2-7,CASSLALVPEQYF
18,TRBV19,TRBJ1-5,CASNPRDRGRNSNQPQHF
18,TRBV6-5,TRBJ2-1,CASSYSQLAVSSYNEQFF
15,TRBV20-1,TRBJ1-2,CSAFLPGTGKNGYTF
14,TRBV6-1,TRBJ1-5,CASSYGTGNQPQHF
14,TRBV5-1,TRBJ2-3,CASSLLRNTDTQYF
15,TRBV12-3/TRBV12-4,TRBJ1-1,CASSLRDSLNTEAFF
14,TRBV27,TRBJ1-1,CASSFGTGNTEAFF
15,TRBV27,TRBJ1-6,CASSLGQGIGSPLHF
13,TRBV7-2,TRBJ2-5,CASSPFIRETQYF
12,TRBV6-5,TRBJ1-2,CASRQWDYGYTF
15,TRBV6-5,TRBJ2-7,CASSYQKSGLYEQYF